This TCR beta chain emerged from a study of blood T cell repertoires in COVID-19. Study-level background: The United States, Italy and Spain provided the acute and convalescent COVID-19 samples.

The age range of participants was about 18 to 90 years, with residence in around 22 US areas. Cohorts were determined from participant-reported clinical history. Two consecutive negative NP/OP PCR tests, clearance, or resolved symptoms defined Cohort 3 recovery. Produced via immunoSEQ multiplex PCR; TCRdb's table is partial and in-frame only. The profile shows approximately 470,000 clones, 75% to 90% of them singletons. Germline CDR1 is LNHDA and CDR2 is SQIVND (reference sequence). The CDR3 is 16 residues long. Trimming took off 5 bases at V and 0 bases at J, with 17 bases between the two ends. The TCR was taken from a woman aged 18-30 years who had recovered from COVID-19. The sample consisted of PBMCs or T cells enriched from blood (not recorded which). The V gene is TRBV19, the J gene TRBJ2-7; D unresolved. Here the CDR3 DNA reads TGTGCCAGTAGTCCCCGCCGGTTAGCCAGCTCCTACGAGCAGTACTTC. Translated, it gives CASSPRRLASSYEQYF.